What follows are 26 T cell receptor beta chains derived from one specimen sequenced in a study of blood T cell repertoires in COVID-19. Only in-frame clones appear in the TCRdb table, and some are missing; sequencing was by immunoSEQ multiplex PCR. The sample lists nearly 350,000 clones, 85% to 90% occurring once. Sequencing input: peripheral blood. Source of these receptors: a woman aged 70 to 79 with COVID-19, enrolled during active disease.

The gene calls are TRBV5-8 and TRBJ1-5; 10 bases map to TRBD1. V gave up 5 bases and J gave up 5 bases; unmatched junction bases: 7. The germline V gene encodes CDR1 SGHTS and CDR2 YDEGEE. The CDR3 is made up of 15 amino acids. The CDR3 region is CASRDRDRGHQPQHF. The CDR3 DNA reads as TGTGCCAGCAGAGACCGGGACAGGGGACATCAGCCCCAGCATTTT.

The chain uses TRBV5-1 and TRBJ1-1, with 7 bases that match TRBD1. The germline CDR1 and CDR2 sequences are SGHRS and YFSETQ. CDR3 length: 15 residues. The J segment lost 6 bases and the V segment lost 1 base, leaving 9 bases of the junction unmatched. The CDR3 DNA is TGCGCCAGCAGCTTGAGGGGGCGAGGTGAATCTGAAGCTTTCTTT. Amino acid sequence: CASSLRGRGESEAFF.

The chain has TRBV18 and TRBJ2-5, with 8 bases matching TRBD1. V lost 3 bases, J lost 4 bases, and 10 bases stayed unmatched. The CDR3 covers 16 residues. Germline CDR1 is KGHSH and CDR2 is LQKENI. For the CDR3, the DNA is TGTGCCAGCTCACCGAATTCCCAACAGGGGGGAGAGACCCAGTACTTC. Its translation: CASSPNSQQGGETQYF.

The genes are TRBV5-1 and TRBJ2-3; 7 bases agree with TRBD2. Germline loops: CDR1 SGHRS, CDR2 YFSETQ. This CDR3 has 14 amino acids. Germline trimming cut 7 bases from V and 5 bases from J; bases unmatched to any gene: 10. The CDR3 bases are TGCGCCAGCGCAGAGGGTAGCGGGCAAGATACGCAGTATTTT. It encodes CASAEGSGQDTQYF.

The chain uses TRBV2 and TRBJ2-5, with 11 bases lining up with TRBD1. The CDR3 consists of 14 residues. Losses at the gene ends were 10 bases for V and 5 bases for J; bases not matched to a gene: 9. The germline V gene encodes CDR1 SNHLY and CDR2 FYNNEI. CDR3 bases: TGTGCCAAGGGACAGGGGGGATCGGGGGAGACCCAGTACTTC. Its protein is CAKGQGGSGETQYF.

The V call is TRBV7-8, the J call TRBJ1-1; D remains ambiguous. Germline CDR1 SGHVS, CDR2 FQNEAQ. This CDR3 is built from 13 residues. V shed 4 bases and J shed 2 bases, with 8 bases lying between them. The chain's CDR3 is CASSSRVNTEAFF. CDR3 in DNA: TGTGCCAGCAGCTCACGGGTCAACACTGAAGCTTTCTTT.

This clone showed up just once. This same CDR3 is encoded by further DNA sequences in the sample. J is TRBJ1-5 and V is TRBV7-2; D might be TRBD1 (6 bases). The CDR3 extends over 13 amino acids. The V gene lost 5 bases and the J gene lost 5 bases, with 10 bases spanning the gap. The germline gives CDR1 SGHTA, CDR2 FQGNSA. CDR3 protein: CASSQQGDQPQHF. CDR3 bases: TGTGCCAGCAGCCAACAGGGAGATCAGCCCCAGCATTTT.

J is TRBJ2-2 and V is TRBV2; TRBD2 matches 13 bases. Germline values: CDR1 SNHLY, CDR2 FYNNEI. J lost 6 bases, V lost 6 bases, and 4 bases had no gene match. There are 15 residues in the CDR3. The CDR3 loop reads CASSGTSGDSGELFF. The CDR3 nucleotides read TGTGCCAGCAGCGGGACTAGCGGGGACTCCGGGGAGCTGTTTTTT.

The chain combines TRBV7-2 with TRBJ1-1; tentatively, D is TRBD1 (6 bases). V lost 6 bases and J lost 4, with 24 bases in between. There are 17 residues in the CDR3. Germline V gene sequence: CDR1 SGHTA, CDR2 FQGNSA. Here the CDR3 reads CASSQERWGPRSTEAFF. CDR3 in DNA: TGTGCCAGCAGTCAAGAACGATGGGGGCCGAGGAGCACTGAAGCTTTCTTT.

This chain joins TRBV28 and TRBJ1-5; 7 bases are shared with TRBD1. Per germline, CDR1 MDHEN and CDR2 SYDVKM. J gave up 0 bases and V 3 bases, and 5 bases lay outside the gene matches. The CDR3 loop spans 16 amino acids. The CDR3 DNA reads TGTGCCAGCAGTTTGGTAGGACAGGCTAGCAATCAGCCCCAGCATTTT. Translating gives CASSLVGQASNQPQHF.

The chain uses TRBV27 and TRBJ2-7; TRBD1 might be the D (6 bases). The length of the CDR3 is 14 residues. CDR1 and CDR2 (germline): MNHEY, SMNVEV (reference sequence). V was trimmed by 2 bases and J by 4 bases, leaving 12 bases between them. In nucleotides, the CDR3 is TGTGCCAGCAGTTTAAGTGGGGGCCGGTACGAGCAGTACTTC. Amino acid sequence: CASSLSGGRYEQYF.

This chain joins TRBV5-1 and TRBJ2-5; TRBD1 might be the D (6 bases). Looked up from germline, CDR1 is SGHRS and CDR2 is YFSETQ. V lost 4 bases and J lost 3, with 19 bases in between. CDR3 size: 16 residues. The CDR3 spells CASSRGAGEGKETQYF. In nucleotides, the CDR3 is TGCGCCAGCAGCCGTGGGGCAGGGGAAGGGAAAGAGACCCAGTACTTC.

The chain carries TRBV6-5 and TRBJ1-2; 11 bases agree with TRBD1. The CDR3 is 16 amino acids. Germline V gene sequence: CDR1 MNHEY, CDR2 SVGAGI. The V gene end was trimmed by 0 bases and the J gene end by 2 bases; junction bases not matched to a gene: 2. The CDR3 spells CASSYSRTGGNYGYTF. CDR3 nucleotides: TGTGCCAGCAGTTACTCGCGGACAGGGGGCAACTATGGCTACACCTTC.

The chain employs TRBV4-3 and TRBJ1-5, with D possibly being TRBD1 (6 bases). V was clipped by 0 bases and J by 4 bases, with 10 bases between them. The CDR3 has 15 residues. Germline V gene sequence: CDR1 LGHNA, CDR2 YSLEER. The CDR3 loop reads CASSQDGTLNQPQHF. CDR3 sequence (DNA): TGCGCCAGCAGCCAAGACGGGACACTTAATCAGCCCCAGCATTTT.

J is TRBJ1-2 and V is TRBV4-3; no reliable D call. Germline CDR1 and CDR2: LGHNA and YSLEER. Trimming removed 4 bases from V and 3 bases from J, with 15 bases in between. CDR3 length equals 15 residues. CDR3 DNA: TGCGCCAGCAGCCCGGTAGTGTTCCGGGACTATGGCTACACCTTC. Its protein product is CASSPVVFRDYGYTF.

The V and J genes are TRBV29-1 and TRBJ1-6, with D unresolved. Germline V gene sequence: CDR1 SQVTM, CDR2 ANQGSEA. V lost 5 bases to trimming and J lost 7 bases, with 12 bases between them. This CDR3 has 13 residues. The CDR3 sequence is CSVSHFLNSPLHF. The DNA of the CDR3 is TGCAGCGTTTCCCACTTTCTCAATTCACCCCTCCACTTT.

The rearrangement uses TRBV6-2 or TRBV6-3 and TRBJ2-1; 9 positions match TRBD1. J was trimmed by 8 bases and V by 4 bases; bases with no gene match: 12. This CDR3 is 16 amino acids long. CDR1 MNHEY and CDR2 SVGEGT come from the germline V gene. The CDR3 DNA reads as TGTGCCAGCAGTTTATATCGCCGGGACAGGGTCGATGAGCAGTTCTTC. Its translation: CASSLYRRDRVDEQFF.

The chain couples TRBV27 to TRBJ1-6, with D maybe TRBD1 (5 bases). V was pared by 11 bases and J by 3 bases, with 20 bases between. This CDR3 spans 16 amino acids. Germline CDR1 MNHEY, CDR2 SMNVEV (reference sequence). This CDR3 reads CASKVGAPDYNSPLHF. In DNA, the CDR3 is TGTGCCTCCAAGGTAGGGGCCCCAGACTATAATTCACCCCTCCACTTT.

V gene TRBV19 combines with J gene TRBJ2-5; 7 nucleotides line up with TRBD2. CDR1 and CDR2 from the germline V gene are LNHDA and SQIVND (reference sequence). The CDR3 spans 15 residues. V gave up 3 bases and J gave up 4 bases; unmatched junction bases: 8. The CDR3 here is CASSIGSSGAETQYF. CDR3 nucleotide sequence: TGTGCCAGTAGTATCGGCAGCAGCGGGGCAGAGACCCAGTACTTC.

The J gene is TRBJ2-1, the V gene TRBV2; 9 bases map to TRBD2. V lost 2 bases to trimming and J lost 10 bases; unmatched junction nucleotides: 6. The germline CDR1 and CDR2 sequences are SNHLY and FYNNEI. This CDR3 has 14 amino acids. CDR3 sequence (DNA): TGTGCCAGCAGTGAAAGACTAGCGGACGGGGAGCAGTTCTTC. Translation gives CASSERLADGEQFF.

This chain connects TRBV27 to TRBJ1-1; unclear D gene. Germline CDR1 reads MNHEY; CDR2 reads SMNVEV (reference sequence). This CDR3 is 13 amino acids long. Trimming removed 3 bases from V and 5 bases from J, with 10 bases in between. The CDR3 nucleotides read TGTGCCAGCAGTTTTTCGGTGGAGACTGAAGCTTTCTTT. Protein: CASSFSVETEAFF.

V usage is TRBV25-1 and J usage is TRBJ1-2; 12 nucleotides match TRBD1. This CDR3 has 17 amino acids. The germline V gene has CDR1 MGHDK and CDR2 SYGVNS. The V and J ends lost 8 bases and 4 bases, in that order; junction bases with no gene match: 14. CDR3 protein: CASQKPGTGGLAYGYTF. CDR3 bases: TGTGCCAGCCAGAAACCCGGGACAGGGGGCCTTGCCTATGGCTACACCTTC.

This chain links TRBV24-1 with TRBJ1-4, with TRBD1 identical over 7 bases. The CDR3 length is 15 residues. The germline V gene has CDR1 KGHDR and CDR2 SFDVKD. V lost 2 bases and J lost 7; bases outside the gene matches: 6. CDR3 sequence: CATSDSSQGGEKLFF. CDR3 nucleotides: TGTGCCACCAGTGATTCCTCGCAGGGGGGTGAAAAACTGTTTTTT.

V is TRBV4-3 and J is TRBJ1-4; possible D gene TRBD1, 6 bases. This CDR3 is built from 16 residues. With 0 bases removed from V and 7 bases from J, the gap between germline ends came to 15 bases. The germline gives CDR1 LGHNA, CDR2 YSLEER. This CDR3 reads CASSQDPGVVGEKLFF. CDR3 in DNA: TGCGCCAGCAGCCAAGATCCAGGGGTAGTAGGTGAAAAACTGTTTTTT.

The gene calls are TRBV4-2 and TRBJ2-2, with 8 bases that match TRBD1. The junction had 8 bases not matched to a gene; V was cut back by 1 base and J by 4 bases. This CDR3 has 17 residues. Germline loops: CDR1 LGHNA, CDR2 YNFKEQ. The CDR3 DNA is TGTGCCAGCAGCCAAGTCGCGACAGGGGCTTCCACCGGGGAGCTGTTTTTT. This gives the protein CASSQVATGASTGELFF.

A few counts support this clone. The rearrangement joins TRBV5-1 to TRBJ1-1; 7 bases line up with TRBD1. CDR3 length: 12 residues. Germline CDR1 is SGHRS and CDR2 is YFSETQ. The V segment lost 4 bases and the J segment 10 bases; nucleotides outside the gene matches: 7. CDR3 protein: CASSVTGEGAFF. The CDR3 nucleotides are TGCGCCAGCAGCGTAACAGGGGAAGGAGCTTTCTTT.